This T cell receptor (beta chain) originates from a study of T cell responses to AZD1222 COVID-19 vaccine. The method was immunoSEQ multiplex PCR; TCRdb's version includes in-frame clones alone and lacks a portion of them. Among about 160,000 clones listed, under 95% were seen once. This CDR3 has 15 residues. Trimming removed 4 bases from V and 2 bases from J, with 14 bases in between. Germline loops: CDR1 MGHDK, CDR2 SYGVNS. This TCR derives from an adult in good health. The rearrangement uses TRBV25-1 and TRBJ2-5; D may correspond to TRBD1 or TRBD2 (5 bases each). This material consisted of peripheral blood, taken on day 0 of MenACWY control vaccination. In DNA form, the CDR3 reads TGTGCCAGCAGTGTAGGGACCTCCCGGCAAGAGACCCAGTACTTC. Its protein product is CASSVGTSRQETQYF.